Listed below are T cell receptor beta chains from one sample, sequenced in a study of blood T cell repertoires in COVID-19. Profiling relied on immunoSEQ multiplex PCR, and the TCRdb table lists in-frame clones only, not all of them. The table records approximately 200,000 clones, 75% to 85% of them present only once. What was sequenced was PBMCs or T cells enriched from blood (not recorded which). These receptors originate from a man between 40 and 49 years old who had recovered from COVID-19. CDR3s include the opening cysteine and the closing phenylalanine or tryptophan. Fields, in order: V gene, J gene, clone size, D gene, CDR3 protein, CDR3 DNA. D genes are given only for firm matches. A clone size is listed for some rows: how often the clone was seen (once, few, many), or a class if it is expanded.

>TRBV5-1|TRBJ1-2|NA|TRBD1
CASSLVGQRGGTDGYTF
TGCGCCAGCAGCTTGGTGGGACAGCGTGGTGGGACTGACGGCTACACCTTC
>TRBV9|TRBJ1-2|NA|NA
CASSALGEGGYGYTF
TGTGCCAGCAGCGCCCTAGGGGAGGGGGGCTATGGCTACACCTTC
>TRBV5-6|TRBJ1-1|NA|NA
CASSLTGSTEAFF
TGTGCCAGCAGCTTGACAGGGTCCACTGAAGCTTTCTTT
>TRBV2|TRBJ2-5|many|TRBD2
CASSEAGGVETQYF
TGTGCCAGCAGTGAAGCGGGGGGGGTTGAGACCCAGTACTTC
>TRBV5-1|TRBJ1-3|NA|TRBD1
CASSLWTGTGNTIYF
TGCGCCAGCAGCTTGTGGACAGGTACTGGAAACACCATATATTTT
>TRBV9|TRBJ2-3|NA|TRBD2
CASSGRGLAVTDTQYF
TGTGCCAGCAGCGGTCGAGGACTAGCGGTCACAGATACGCAGTATTTT
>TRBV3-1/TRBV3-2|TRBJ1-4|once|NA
CASSVGHSTNEKLFF
TGTGCCAGCAGCGTGGGACACTCAACTAATGAAAAACTGTTTTTT
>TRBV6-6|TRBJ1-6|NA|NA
CASSYQGGERSPLHF
TGTGCCAGCAGTTACCAAGGTGGAGAACGGTCACCCCTCCACTTT
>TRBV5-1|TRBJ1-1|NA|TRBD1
CASAGTGITEAFF
TGCGCCAGCGCCGGGACAGGGATCACTGAAGCTTTCTTT
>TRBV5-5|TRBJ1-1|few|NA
CASFRGEGYTEAFF
TGTGCCAGTTTTCGAGGGGAGGGGTACACTGAAGCTTTCTTT
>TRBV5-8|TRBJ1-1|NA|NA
CASRSGFNTEAFF
TGTGCCAGCAGGTCGGGGTTCAACACTGAAGCTTTCTTT
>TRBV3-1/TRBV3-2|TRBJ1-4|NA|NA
CASSQGRPDSNEKLFF
TGTGCCAGCAGCCAAGGGCGGCCCGACTCTAATGAAAAACTGTTTTTT
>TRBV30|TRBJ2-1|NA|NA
CAYYRGGLTSGSYNEQFF
TGTGCTTACTACAGGGGGGGCCTGACTAGCGGATCTTACAATGAGCAGTTCTTC
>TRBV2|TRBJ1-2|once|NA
CASTSHRDGYTF
TGTGCCAGCACTTCACACAGGGATGGCTACACCTTC
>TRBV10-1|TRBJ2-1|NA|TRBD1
CASSDDRGNEQFF
TGCGCCAGCAGTGATGACAGGGGCAATGAGCAGTTCTTC
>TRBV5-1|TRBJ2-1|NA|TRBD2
CASSLSGLEGNEQFF
TGCGCCAGCAGCCTTTCGGGACTAGAGGGGAATGAGCAGTTCTTC
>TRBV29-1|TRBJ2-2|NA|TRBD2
CSVQMSGGRNTGELFF
TGCAGCGTACAAATGAGCGGGGGAAGAAACACCGGGGAGCTGTTTTTT
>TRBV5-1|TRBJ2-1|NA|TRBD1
CASSRRGQGYNEQFF
TGCGCCAGCAGCAGGAGGGGACAGGGCTACAATGAGCAGTTCTTC
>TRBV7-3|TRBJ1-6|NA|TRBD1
CASSRTGGNSPLHF
TGTGCCAGCAGTCGAACAGGGGGCAATTCACCCCTCCACTTT
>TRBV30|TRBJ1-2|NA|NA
CAWSVGVNGYTF
TGTGCCTGGAGTGTAGGGGTAAATGGCTACACCTTC
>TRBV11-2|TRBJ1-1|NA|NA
CASSLVRDTEAFF
TGTGCCAGCAGCTTAGTCAGGGACACTGAAGCTTTCTTT
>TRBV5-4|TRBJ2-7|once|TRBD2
CASSRGLAGFGSTYEQYF
TGTGCCAGCAGTCGAGGACTAGCGGGGTTCGGATCCACCTACGAGCAGTACTTC
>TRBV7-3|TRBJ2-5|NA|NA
CASSLGPNFQETQYF
TGTGCCAGCAGCTTAGGTCCTAACTTCCAAGAGACCCAGTACTTC
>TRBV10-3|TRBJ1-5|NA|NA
CAIQGGSNQPQHF
TGTGCCATCCAAGGGGGTAGCAATCAGCCCCAGCATTTT
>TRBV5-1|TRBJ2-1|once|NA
CASSLDGPGVGLNEQFF
TGCGCCAGCAGCTTGGATGGGCCCGGGGTTGGATTAAATGAGCAGTTCTTC
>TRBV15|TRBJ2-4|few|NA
CATSRVSEVNIQYF
TGTGCCACCAGCAGAGTTAGTGAGGTAAACATTCAGTACTTC
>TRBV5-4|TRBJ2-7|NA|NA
CASSRGGTGDEQYF
TGTGCCAGCAGTCGTGGGGGCACAGGAGACGAGCAGTACTTC
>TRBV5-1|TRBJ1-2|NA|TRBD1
CASSLGQGTFSGGYTF
TGCGCCAGCAGCTTAGGACAGGGGACCTTCTCAGGGGGCTACACCTTC
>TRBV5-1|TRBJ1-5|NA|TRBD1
CASSAGTAEGQPQHF
TGCGCCAGCAGCGCGGGGACAGCCGAAGGTCAGCCCCAGCATTTT
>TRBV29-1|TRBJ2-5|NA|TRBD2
CSVRGFGGRLQETQYF
TGCAGCGTCCGAGGGTTTGGCGGGAGACTACAAGAGACCCAGTACTTC
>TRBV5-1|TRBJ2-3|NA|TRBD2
CASSLWTGTSGVTDTQYF
TGCGCCAGCAGCTTGTGGACAGGGACTAGCGGGGTTACAGATACGCAGTATTTT
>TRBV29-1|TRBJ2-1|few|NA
CSVERGSGKRAEQFF
TGCAGCGTTGAGCGCGGTAGCGGCAAGAGGGCTGAGCAGTTCTTC
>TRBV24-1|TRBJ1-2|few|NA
CATSDHLIGGPYGYTF
TGTGCCACCAGTGACCACTTGATAGGGGGACCATATGGCTACACCTTC
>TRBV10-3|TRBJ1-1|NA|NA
CASSQGGNTEAFF
TGTGCCAGCTCCCAGGGAGGGAACACTGAAGCTTTCTTT
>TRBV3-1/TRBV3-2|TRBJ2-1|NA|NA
CASSQADEGGPTLYNEQFF
TGTGCCAGCAGCCAAGCGGACGAGGGGGGGCCGACCCTTTACAATGAGCAGTTCTTC
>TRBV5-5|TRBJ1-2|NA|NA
CASSPNAGGDGYTF
TGTGCCAGCAGCCCAAATGCGGGGGGGGATGGCTACACCTTC
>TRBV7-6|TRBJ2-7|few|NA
CASSLMLGGGEQYF
TGTGCCAGCAGCTTAATGTTAGGGGGGGGCGAGCAGTACTTC
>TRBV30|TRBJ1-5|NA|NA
CAWGDSPGPQHF
TGTGCCTGGGGAGACAGCCCAGGGCCCCAGCATTTT
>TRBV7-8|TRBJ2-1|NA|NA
CASSYQGAGFNEQFF
TGTGCCAGCAGCTACCAGGGTGCGGGGTTCAATGAGCAGTTCTTC
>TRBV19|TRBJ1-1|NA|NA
CASSGVIGTEAFF
TGTGCCAGTAGCGGAGTCATCGGTACTGAAGCTTTCTTT
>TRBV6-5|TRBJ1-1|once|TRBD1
CASSTGGRNTEAFF
TGTGCCAGCTCTACAGGGGGCAGGAACACTGAAGCTTTCTTT
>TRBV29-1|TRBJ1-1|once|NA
CSVERGQNTEAFF
TGCAGCGTTGAAAGGGGCCAGAACACTGAAGCTTTCTTT
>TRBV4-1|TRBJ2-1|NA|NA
CASSLTIMGNYEQFF
TGCGCCAGCAGCCTTACCATAATGGGCAACTATGAGCAGTTCTTC
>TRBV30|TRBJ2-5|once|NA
CAWSLLGEVQETQYF
TGTGCCTGGAGTTTATTGGGGGAGGTACAAGAGACCCAGTACTTC
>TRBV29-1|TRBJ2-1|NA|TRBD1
CSVGPGGNEQFF
TGCAGCGTTGGTCCAGGGGGCAATGAGCAGTTCTTC
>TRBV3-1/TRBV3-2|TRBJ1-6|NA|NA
CASSQGDTYNSPLHF
TGTGCCAGCAGCCAAGGGGACACCTATAATTCACCCCTCCACTTT
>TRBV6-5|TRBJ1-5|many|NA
CASSPDSLGNQPQHF
TGTGCCAGCAGTCCCGACTCCCTCGGCAATCAGCCCCAGCATTTT
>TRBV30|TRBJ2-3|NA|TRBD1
CAWSQEGTGVRDTQYF
TGTGCCTGGAGTCAAGAAGGGACAGGGGTTCGGGATACGCAGTATTTT
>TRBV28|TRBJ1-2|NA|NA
CASSLYGLNTNYGYTF
TGTGCCAGCAGTTTATACGGGTTAAACACAAACTATGGCTACACCTTC
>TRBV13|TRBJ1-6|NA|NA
CASSLGRQALNSPLHF
TGTGCCAGCAGCTTAGGCCGGCAGGCCCTTAATTCACCCCTCCACTTT
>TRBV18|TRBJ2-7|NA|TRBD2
CASSRGTSYEQYF
TGTGCCAGCTCACGCGGGACTAGCTACGAGCAGTACTTC
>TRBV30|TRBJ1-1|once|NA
CAWTRGNTEAFF
TGTGCCTGGACTAGGGGGAACACTGAAGCTTTCTTT
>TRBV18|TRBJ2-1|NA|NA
CASSPPGRSSYNEQFF
TGTGCCAGCTCACCACCCGGCCGGAGCTCCTACAATGAGCAGTTCTTC
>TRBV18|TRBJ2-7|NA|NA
CASSLTKLSSYEQYF
TGTGCCAGCTCACTTACGAAATTGAGCTCCTACGAGCAGTACTTC